These 6 T cell receptor beta chains were all obtained from the same sample, sequenced in a study of cytotoxic CD8 clonotypes in ibrutinib-treated CLL. Profiling relied on immunoSEQ multiplex PCR, and the TCRdb table lists in-frame clones only, not all of them. The profile shows approximately 160,000 clones, about 88% of them singletons. The specimen comprised PBMCs, sampled at disease progression, from a patient treated with ibrutinib. These receptor sequences come from a human donor with chronic lymphocytic leukemia.

This rearrangement joins TRBV7-8 to TRBJ2-2; 10 positions match TRBD2. CDR1 SGHVS and CDR2 FQNEAQ come from the germline V gene. The CDR3 sequence is 20 residues long. Trimming cost V 5 bases and J 7 bases; bases outside gene matches: 22. The CDR3 region is CASSRIYTRLAGDGVGELFF. CDR3 sequence (DNA): TGTGCCAGCAGCCGAATTTACACCAGGCTAGCGGGAGACGGTGTCGGGGAGCTGTTTTTT.

The chain couples TRBV28 to TRBJ2-7, with unresolved D. Trimming cost V 0 bases and J 1 base, with 1 base left between them. This CDR3 is 12 amino acids long. In germline, CDR1 is MDHEN, CDR2 SYDVKM. The CDR3 DNA sequence: TGTGCCAGCAGTTTATGGTCCTACGAGCAGTACTTC. The encoded protein is CASSLWSYEQYF. The variable domain in full, completed from reference TRBV28 and TRBJ2-7, reads DVKVTQSSRYLVKRTGEKVFLECVQDMDHENMFWYRQDPGLGLRLIYFSYDVKMKEKGDIPEGYSVSREKKERFSLILESASTNQTSMYLCASSLWSYEQYFGPGTRLTVT.

The chain joins TRBV5-6 to TRBJ2-1; D gene ambiguous. Germline-derived CDR1 and CDR2 are SGHDT and YYEEEE. The CDR3 extends over 11 amino acids. The V end lost 6 bases, the J end lost 4 bases, and 5 bases lay between the germline ends. The CDR3 nucleotides read TGTGCCAGCAACTTATACAATGAGCAGTTCTTC. Translated: CASNLYNEQFF.

J is TRBJ1-1 and V is TRBV29-1; 8 nucleotides align to TRBD1. The CDR3 loop spans 15 amino acids. Per germline, CDR1 SQVTM and CDR2 ANQGSEA. V dropped 7 bases and J dropped 5; count of bases not matched to a gene: 15. The CDR3 DNA is TGCAGCGCTGGCAGGGCCGGACAGGGTGGGACTGAAGCTTTCTTT. Protein sequence: CSAGRAGQGGTEAFF.

This clone turned up a few times. The rearrangement uses TRBV10-3 and TRBJ2-1, with 10 bases matching TRBD2. The germline gives CDR1 ENHRY, CDR2 SYGVKD. The V segment lost 0 bases and the J segment 6 bases; nucleotides outside the gene matches: 11. The CDR3 has 18 residues. CDR3 in DNA: TGTGCCATCAGTGAGTCCTTCTCCACTAGCGGGGTGGGCAATGAGCAGTTCTTC. Encoded protein: CAISESFSTSGVGNEQFF.

The rearrangement joins TRBV19 to TRBJ2-4; D may be TRBD1 (6 bases). CDR3 length: 14 residues. V was cut by 5 bases and J by 6 bases, with 14 bases left in between. Germline assignment: CDR1 LNHDA and CDR2 SQIVND (reference sequence). The DNA of the CDR3 is TGTGCCAGTAGTGAAACAGGGATTCGAAACATTCAGTACTTC. Translation gives CASSETGIRNIQYF.